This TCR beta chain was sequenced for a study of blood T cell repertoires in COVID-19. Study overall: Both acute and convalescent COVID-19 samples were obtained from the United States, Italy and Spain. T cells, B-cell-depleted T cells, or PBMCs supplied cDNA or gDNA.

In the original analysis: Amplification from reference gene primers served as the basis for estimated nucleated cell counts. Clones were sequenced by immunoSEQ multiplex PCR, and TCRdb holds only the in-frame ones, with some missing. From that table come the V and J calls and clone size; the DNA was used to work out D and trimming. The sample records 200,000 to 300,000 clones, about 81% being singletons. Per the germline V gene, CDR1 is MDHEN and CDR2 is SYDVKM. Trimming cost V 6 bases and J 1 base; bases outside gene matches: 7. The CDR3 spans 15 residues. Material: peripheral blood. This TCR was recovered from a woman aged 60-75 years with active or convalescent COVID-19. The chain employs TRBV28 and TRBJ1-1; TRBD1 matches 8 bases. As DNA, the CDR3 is TGTGCCAGCAGGTCCCGACAGGGGACGAACACTGAAGCTTTCTTT. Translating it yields CASRSRQGTNTEAFF.